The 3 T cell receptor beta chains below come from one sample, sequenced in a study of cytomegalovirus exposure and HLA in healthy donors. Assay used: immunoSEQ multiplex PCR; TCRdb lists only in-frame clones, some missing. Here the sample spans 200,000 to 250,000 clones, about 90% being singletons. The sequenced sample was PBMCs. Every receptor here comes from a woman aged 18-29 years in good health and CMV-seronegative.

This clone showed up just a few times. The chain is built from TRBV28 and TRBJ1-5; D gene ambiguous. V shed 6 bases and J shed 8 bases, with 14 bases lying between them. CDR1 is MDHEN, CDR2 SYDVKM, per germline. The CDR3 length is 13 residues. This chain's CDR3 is CASRPRVLEPQHF. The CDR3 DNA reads TGTGCCAGCAGACCGAGGGTGCTGGAGCCCCAGCATTTT.

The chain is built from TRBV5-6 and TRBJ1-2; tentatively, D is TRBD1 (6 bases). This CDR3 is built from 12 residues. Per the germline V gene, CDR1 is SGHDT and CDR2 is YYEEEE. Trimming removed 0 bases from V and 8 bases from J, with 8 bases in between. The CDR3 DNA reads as TGTGCCAGCAGCTTGGGTACAGGGGGCTACACCTTC. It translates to CASSLGTGGYTF.

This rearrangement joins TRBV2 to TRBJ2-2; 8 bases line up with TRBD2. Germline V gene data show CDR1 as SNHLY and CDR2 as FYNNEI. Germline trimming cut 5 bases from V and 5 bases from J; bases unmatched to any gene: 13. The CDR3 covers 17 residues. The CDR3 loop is CASSYSGRDRWTGELFF. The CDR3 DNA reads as TGTGCCAGCAGTTACAGCGGGAGAGATCGGTGGACCGGGGAGCTGTTTTTT.